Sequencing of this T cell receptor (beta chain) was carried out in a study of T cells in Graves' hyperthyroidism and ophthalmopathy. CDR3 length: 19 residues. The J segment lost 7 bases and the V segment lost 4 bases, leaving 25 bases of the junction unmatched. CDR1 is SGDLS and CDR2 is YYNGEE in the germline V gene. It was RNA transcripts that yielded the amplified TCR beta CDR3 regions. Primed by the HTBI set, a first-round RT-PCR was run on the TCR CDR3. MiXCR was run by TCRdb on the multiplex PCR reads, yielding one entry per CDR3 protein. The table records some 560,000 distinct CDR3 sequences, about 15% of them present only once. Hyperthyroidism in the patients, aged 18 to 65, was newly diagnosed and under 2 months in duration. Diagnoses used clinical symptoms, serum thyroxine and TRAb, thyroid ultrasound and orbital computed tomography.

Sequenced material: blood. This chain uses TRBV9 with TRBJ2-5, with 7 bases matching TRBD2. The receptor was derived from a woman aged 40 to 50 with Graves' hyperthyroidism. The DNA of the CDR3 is TGTGCCAGCAGCTCACCGCAAGGGGCGGCGGGAGAGTCCTTTCGGACCCAGTACTTC. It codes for CASSSPQGAAGESFRTQYF.